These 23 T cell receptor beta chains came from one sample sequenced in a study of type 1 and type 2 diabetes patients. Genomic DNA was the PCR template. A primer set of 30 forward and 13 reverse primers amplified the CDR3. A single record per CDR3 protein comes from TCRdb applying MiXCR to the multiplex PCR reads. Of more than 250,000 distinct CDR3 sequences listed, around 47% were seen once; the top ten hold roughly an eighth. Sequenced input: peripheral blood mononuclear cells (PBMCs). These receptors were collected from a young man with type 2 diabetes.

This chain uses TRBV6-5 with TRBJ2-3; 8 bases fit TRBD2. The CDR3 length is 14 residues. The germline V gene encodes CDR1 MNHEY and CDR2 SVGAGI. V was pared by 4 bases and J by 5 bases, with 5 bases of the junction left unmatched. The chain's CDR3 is CASSFGTSGDTQYF. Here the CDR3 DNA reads TGTGCCAGCAGTTTCGGGACTAGTGGAGATACGCAGTATTTT.

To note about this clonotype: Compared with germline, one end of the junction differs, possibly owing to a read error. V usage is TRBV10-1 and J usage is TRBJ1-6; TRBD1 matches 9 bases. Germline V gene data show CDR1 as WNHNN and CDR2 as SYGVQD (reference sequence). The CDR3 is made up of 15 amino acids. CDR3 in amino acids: CAIRPQQGAGSPLHF. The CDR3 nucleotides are TGTGCCATCAGGCCGCAACAGGGGGCCGGCTCACCCCTCCACTTT.

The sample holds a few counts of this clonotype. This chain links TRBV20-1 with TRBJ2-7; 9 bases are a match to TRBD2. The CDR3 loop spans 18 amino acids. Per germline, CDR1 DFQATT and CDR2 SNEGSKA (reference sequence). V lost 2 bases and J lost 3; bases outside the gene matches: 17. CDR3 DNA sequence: TGCAGTGCTAGAACTCTTCAGCGGGAGGCCCGTACTGTCTACGAGCAGTACTTC. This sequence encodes CSARTLQREARTVYEQYF.

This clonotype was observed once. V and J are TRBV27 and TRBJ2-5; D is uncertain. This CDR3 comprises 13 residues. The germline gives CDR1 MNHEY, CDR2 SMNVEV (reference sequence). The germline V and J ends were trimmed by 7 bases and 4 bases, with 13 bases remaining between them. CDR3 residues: CASTSPGLETQYF. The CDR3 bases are TGTGCCAGCACCTCCCCGGGTTTAGAGACCCAGTACTTC.

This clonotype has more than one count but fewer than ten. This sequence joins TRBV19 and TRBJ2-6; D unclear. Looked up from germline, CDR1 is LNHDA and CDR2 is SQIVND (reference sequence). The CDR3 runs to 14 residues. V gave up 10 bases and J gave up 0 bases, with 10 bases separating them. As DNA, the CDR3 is TGTGCCACACCACAGAGCTCTGGGGCCAACGTCCTGACTTTC. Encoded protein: CATPQSSGANVLTF.

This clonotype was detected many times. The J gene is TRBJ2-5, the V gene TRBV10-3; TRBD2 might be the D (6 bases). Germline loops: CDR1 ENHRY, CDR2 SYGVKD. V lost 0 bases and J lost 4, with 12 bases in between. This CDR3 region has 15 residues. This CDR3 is CAISESAREAETQYF. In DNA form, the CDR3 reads TGTGCCATCAGTGAGTCGGCCAGGGAGGCAGAGACCCAGTACTTC.

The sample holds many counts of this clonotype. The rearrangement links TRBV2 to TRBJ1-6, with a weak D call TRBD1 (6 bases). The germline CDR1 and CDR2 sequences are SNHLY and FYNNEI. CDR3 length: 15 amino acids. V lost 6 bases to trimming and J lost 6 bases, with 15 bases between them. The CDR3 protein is CASRDNGQLNSPLHF. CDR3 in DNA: TGTGCCAGCAGGGACAATGGACAGCTTAATTCACCCCTCCACTTT.

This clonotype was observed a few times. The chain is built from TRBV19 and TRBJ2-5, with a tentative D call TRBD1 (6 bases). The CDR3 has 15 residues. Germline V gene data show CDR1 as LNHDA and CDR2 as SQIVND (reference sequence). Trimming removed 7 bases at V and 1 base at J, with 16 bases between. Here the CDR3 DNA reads TGTGCCAGTACGCGGACGGGACACTTCCAAGAGACCCAGTACTTC. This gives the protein CASTRTGHFQETQYF.

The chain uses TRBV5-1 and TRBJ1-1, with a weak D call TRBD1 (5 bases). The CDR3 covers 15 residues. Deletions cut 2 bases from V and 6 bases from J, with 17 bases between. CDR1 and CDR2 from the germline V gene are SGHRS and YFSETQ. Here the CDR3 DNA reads TGCGCCAGCAGCTTTAATCTGTATGGGGGGGCTGAAGCTTTCTTT. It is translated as CASSFNLYGGAEAFF.

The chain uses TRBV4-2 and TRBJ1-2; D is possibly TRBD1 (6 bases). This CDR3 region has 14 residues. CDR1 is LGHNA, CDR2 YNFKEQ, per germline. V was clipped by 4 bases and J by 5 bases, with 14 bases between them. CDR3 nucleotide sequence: TGTGCCAGCAGCCCGGACAGAGGGCTATATGGCTACACCTTC. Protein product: CASSPDRGLYGYTF.

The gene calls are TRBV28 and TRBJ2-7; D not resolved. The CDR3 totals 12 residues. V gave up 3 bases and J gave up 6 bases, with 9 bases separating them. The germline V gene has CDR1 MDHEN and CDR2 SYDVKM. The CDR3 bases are TGTGCCAGCAGTTTGGATAGGGCCGAGCAGTACTTC. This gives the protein CASSLDRAEQYF.

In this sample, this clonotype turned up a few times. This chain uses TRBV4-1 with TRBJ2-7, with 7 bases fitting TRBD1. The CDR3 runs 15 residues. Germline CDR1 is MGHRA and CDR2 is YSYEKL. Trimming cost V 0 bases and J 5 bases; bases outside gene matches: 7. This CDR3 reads CASSQDDRDKHEQYF. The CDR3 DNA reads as TGCGCCAGCAGCCAAGATGACAGGGACAAACACGAGCAGTACTTC.

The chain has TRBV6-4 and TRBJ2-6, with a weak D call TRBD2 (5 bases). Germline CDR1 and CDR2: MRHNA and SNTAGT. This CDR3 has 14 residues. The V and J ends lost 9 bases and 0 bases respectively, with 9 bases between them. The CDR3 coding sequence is TGTGCCAGTGGCCGGGACTCTGGGGCCAACGTCCTGACTTTC. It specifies CASGRDSGANVLTF.

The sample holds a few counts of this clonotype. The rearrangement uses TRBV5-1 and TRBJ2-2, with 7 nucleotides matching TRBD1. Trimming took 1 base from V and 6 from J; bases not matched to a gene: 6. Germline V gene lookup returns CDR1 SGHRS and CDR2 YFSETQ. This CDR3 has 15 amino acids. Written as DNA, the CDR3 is TGCGCCAGCAGCTTGAAGGGGGCGAGTTCCGGGGAGCTGTTTTTT. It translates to CASSLKGASSGELFF.

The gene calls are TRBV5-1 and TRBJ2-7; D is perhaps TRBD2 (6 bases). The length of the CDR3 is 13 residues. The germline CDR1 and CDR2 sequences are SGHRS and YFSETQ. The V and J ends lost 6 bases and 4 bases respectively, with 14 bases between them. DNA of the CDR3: TGCGCCAGCACAGGGACCGGGGGTTACGAGCAGTACTTC. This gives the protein CASTGTGGYEQYF.

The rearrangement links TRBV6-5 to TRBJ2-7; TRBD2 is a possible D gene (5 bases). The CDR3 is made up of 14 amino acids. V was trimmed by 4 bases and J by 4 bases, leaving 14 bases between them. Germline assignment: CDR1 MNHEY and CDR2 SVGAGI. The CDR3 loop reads CASSLASGRYEQYF. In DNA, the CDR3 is TGTGCCAGCAGTTTAGCGTCAGGACGATACGAGCAGTACTTC.

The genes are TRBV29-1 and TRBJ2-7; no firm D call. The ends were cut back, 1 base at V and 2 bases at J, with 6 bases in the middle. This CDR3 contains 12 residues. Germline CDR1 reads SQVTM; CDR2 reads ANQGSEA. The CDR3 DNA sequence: TGCAGCGTTGAAGCGGATACCTACGAGCAGTACTTC. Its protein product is CSVEADTYEQYF.

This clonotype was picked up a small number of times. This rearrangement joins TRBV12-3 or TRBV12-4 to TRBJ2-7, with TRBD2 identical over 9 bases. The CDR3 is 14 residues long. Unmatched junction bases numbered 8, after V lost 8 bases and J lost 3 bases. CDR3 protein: CASGPAGGYYEQYF. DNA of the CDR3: TGTGCCAGCGGTCCAGCGGGAGGCTACTACGAGCAGTACTTC.

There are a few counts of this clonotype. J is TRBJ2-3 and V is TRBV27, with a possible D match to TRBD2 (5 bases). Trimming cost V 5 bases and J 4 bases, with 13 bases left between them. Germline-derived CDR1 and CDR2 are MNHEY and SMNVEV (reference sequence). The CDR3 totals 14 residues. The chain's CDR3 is CASSPGDIADTQYF. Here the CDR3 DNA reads TGTGCCAGCAGTCCCGGGGATATCGCAGATACGCAGTATTTT.

CDR3 sequence (DNA): TGTGCCAGCAGTTCCCGCATAGAGCAGTTCTTC. The encoded protein is CASSSRIEQFF. This chain uses TRBV6-5 with TRBJ2-1; no clear D gene. Trimming shortened V by 4 bases and J by 10 bases, and 8 bases separated the two germline ends. Germline loops: CDR1 MNHEY, CDR2 SVGAGI. The CDR3 length is 11 residues.

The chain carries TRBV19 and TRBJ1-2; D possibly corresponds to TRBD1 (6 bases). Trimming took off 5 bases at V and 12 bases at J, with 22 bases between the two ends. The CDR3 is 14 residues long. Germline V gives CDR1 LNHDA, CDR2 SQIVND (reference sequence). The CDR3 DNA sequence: TGTGCCAGTAGTCCGGGACATACCTCAACCGGCCACACCTTC. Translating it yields CASSPGHTSTGHTF.

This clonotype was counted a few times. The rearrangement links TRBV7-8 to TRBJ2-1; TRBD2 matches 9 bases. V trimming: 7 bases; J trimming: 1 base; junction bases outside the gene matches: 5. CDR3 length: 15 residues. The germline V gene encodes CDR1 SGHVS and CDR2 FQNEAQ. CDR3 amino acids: CASIVTSGSYNEQFF. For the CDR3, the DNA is TGTGCCAGCATCGTGACTAGCGGTTCCTACAATGAGCAGTTCTTC.

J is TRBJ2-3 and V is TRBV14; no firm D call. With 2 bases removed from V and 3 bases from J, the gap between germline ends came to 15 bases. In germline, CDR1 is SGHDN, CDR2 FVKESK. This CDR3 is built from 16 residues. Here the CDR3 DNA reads TGTGCCAGCAGCCAACCCGCCGCGGTCTCGACAGATACGCAGTATTTT. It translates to CASSQPAAVSTDTQYF.